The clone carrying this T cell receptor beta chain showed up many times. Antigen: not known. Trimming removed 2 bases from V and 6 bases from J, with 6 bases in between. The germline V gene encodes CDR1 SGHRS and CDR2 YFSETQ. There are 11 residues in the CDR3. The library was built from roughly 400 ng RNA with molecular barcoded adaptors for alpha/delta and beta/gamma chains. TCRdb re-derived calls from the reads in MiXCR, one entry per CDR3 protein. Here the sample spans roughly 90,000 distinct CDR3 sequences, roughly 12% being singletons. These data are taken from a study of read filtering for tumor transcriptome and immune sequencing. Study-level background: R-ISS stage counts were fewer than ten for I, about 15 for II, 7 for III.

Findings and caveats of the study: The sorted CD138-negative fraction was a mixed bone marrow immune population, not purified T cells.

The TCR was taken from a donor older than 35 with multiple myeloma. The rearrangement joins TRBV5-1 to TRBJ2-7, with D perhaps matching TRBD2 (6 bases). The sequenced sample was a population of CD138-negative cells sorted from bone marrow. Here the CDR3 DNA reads TGCGCCAGCAGCTTCGGGGGCGAGCAGTACTTC. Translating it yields CASSFGGEQYF.